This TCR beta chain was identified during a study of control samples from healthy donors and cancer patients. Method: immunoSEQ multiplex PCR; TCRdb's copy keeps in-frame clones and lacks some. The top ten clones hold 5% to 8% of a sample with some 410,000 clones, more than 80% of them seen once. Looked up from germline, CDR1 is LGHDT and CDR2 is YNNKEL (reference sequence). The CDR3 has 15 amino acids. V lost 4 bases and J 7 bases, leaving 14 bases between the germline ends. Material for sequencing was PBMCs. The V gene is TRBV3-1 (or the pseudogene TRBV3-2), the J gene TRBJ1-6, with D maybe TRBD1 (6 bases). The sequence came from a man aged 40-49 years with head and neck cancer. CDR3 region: CASSLGGGGNSPLHF. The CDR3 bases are TGTGCCAGCAGCCTAGGGGGGGGCGGAAATTCACCCCTCCACTTT.